The rows below give T cell receptor beta chains drawn from one sample of a study of blood T cell repertoires in COVID-19. TCRdb keeps only in-frame clones here, not all; method: immunoSEQ multiplex PCR. Of 110,000 to 150,000 clones detected, over 70% appear once; the ten largest clones hold roughly two fifths. Input material: peripheral blood. These receptor sequences come from a human donor in a cohort sampled during active COVID-19. The CDR3 runs from the conserved cysteine through the conserved F or W. A D gene is named only where the DNA matches it firmly. Some rows have no size entry. The others give once, few or many, or a class for an expanded clone.

>.|14|TRBD1|TRBJ2-5|TRBV6-2/TRBV6-3
CASSSQGNRETQYF
TGTGCCAGCAGTTCACAGGGGAACAGAGAGACCCAGTACTTC
>.|15|.|TRBJ2-1|TRBV3-1/TRBV3-2
CASSQRGGIRNEQFF
TGTGCCAGCAGCCAACGGGGTGGAATACGGAATGAGCAGTTCTTC
>.|15|.|TRBJ1-1|TRBV19
CASTPPRDWRAEAFF
TGTGCCAGTACCCCGCCCCGCGACTGGCGTGCCGAAGCTTTCTTT
>.|11|.|TRBJ2-1|TRBV24-1
CASQGFNEQFF
TGTGCCTCCCAGGGGTTCAATGAGCAGTTCTTC
>.|15|TRBD1|TRBJ1-1|TRBV12-5
CASGSPRTGNTEAFF
TGTGCTAGTGGGTCACCCAGGACAGGGAACACTGAAGCTTTCTTT
>.|13|.|TRBJ2-6|TRBV12-3/TRBV12-4
CASRPLWANVLTF
TGTGCCAGCAGACCACTTTGGGCCAACGTCCTGACTTTC
>.|16|TRBD2|TRBJ2-6|TRBV5-5
CASSLTGGSGANVLTF
TGTGCCAGCAGCCTAACGGGGGGCTCTGGGGCCAACGTCCTGACTTTC
>.|15|TRBD1|TRBJ2-7|TRBV29-1
CSVEGKGTGGYEQYF
TGCAGCGTTGAAGGTAAAGGGACAGGGGGCTACGAGCAGTACTTC
>once|17|TRBD1|TRBJ1-1|TRBV4-2
CASSQVWDRGLDTEAFF
TGTGCCAGCAGCCAAGTTTGGGACAGGGGTCTGGACACTGAAGCTTTCTTT
>.|16|.|TRBJ2-4|TRBV7-9
CASSLSGEPQKNIQYF
TGTGCCAGCAGCTTATCGGGGGAACCACAAAAAAACATTCAGTACTTC
>.|15|.|TRBJ2-5|TRBV27
CASSSNGRDQETQYF
TGTGCCAGCAGTTCCAATGGTCGGGATCAAGAGACCCAGTACTTC
>.|14|TRBD1|TRBJ1-2|TRBV7-2
CASSWGQGKYGYTF
TGTGCCAGCAGCTGGGGACAGGGAAAATATGGCTACACCTTC
>.|16|.|TRBJ2-6|TRBV2
CASRGLTGSGANVLTF
TGTGCCAGCAGGGGTCTGACGGGCTCTGGGGCCAACGTCCTGACTTTC
>.|14|TRBD1|TRBJ2-1|TRBV5-1
CASRTGGSYNEQFF
TGCGCCAGCAGGACAGGGGGGTCCTACAATGAGCAGTTCTTC
>.|13|.|TRBJ1-3|TRBV7-2
CASSFNRADTIYF
TGTGCCAGCAGCTTCAACAGGGCAGACACCATATATTTT
>.|15|.|TRBJ2-7|TRBV19
CASSIEEGGTAEQYF
TGTGCCAGTAGTATAGAGGAGGGTGGTACGGCCGAGCAGTACTTC
>.|16|.|TRBJ1-6|TRBV6-5
CASSYSLPGYNSPLHF
TGTGCCAGCAGTTACTCTCTCCCAGGGTACAATTCACCCCTCCACTTT
>.|14|TRBD1|TRBJ1-5|TRBV5-3
CARSYRGPHQPQHF
TGTGCCAGAAGCTACAGGGGGCCTCATCAGCCCCAGCATTTT
>.|14|.|TRBJ1-1|TRBV6-5
CASSQTFLYTEAFF
TGTGCCAGCAGCCAGACTTTCCTTTACACTGAAGCTTTCTTT
>.|15|TRBD2|TRBJ2-1|TRBV5-4
CASSPSGGLRYEQFF
TGTGCCAGCAGCCCTAGCGGGGGGCTCCGATATGAGCAGTTCTTC
>.|15|.|TRBJ1-2|TRBV18
CASSPGPGHQGGYTF
TGTGCCAGCTCACCAGGTCCAGGGCATCAGGGCGGCTACACCTTC
>.|16|.|TRBJ1-2|TRBV18
CASSPSMAATIYGYTF
TGTGCCAGCTCACCATCTATGGCGGCAACTATCTATGGCTACACCTTC
>.|14|.|TRBJ1-2|TRBV14
CASSPQGSSYGYTF
TGTGCCAGCAGCCCCCAGGGCTCATCCTATGGCTACACCTTC
>.|12|.|TRBJ2-1|TRBV28
CASSLLYNEQFF
TGTGCCAGCAGTTTATTATATAATGAGCAGTTCTTC
>.|15|TRBD1|TRBJ1-2|TRBV7-2
CASSTRDSGRYGYTF
TGTGCCAGCAGCACTCGGGACAGCGGACGCTATGGCTACACCTTC
>.|12|.|TRBJ1-4|TRBV3-1/TRBV3-2
CASSQSGEKLFF
TGTGCCAGCAGCCAATCCGGGGAAAAACTGTTTTTT
>.|15|TRBD2|TRBJ2-1|TRBV11-2
CASTTTSGSRNEQFF
TGTGCCAGCACCACGACTAGCGGGAGTCGCAATGAGCAGTTCTTC
>.|17|TRBD1|TRBJ1-4|TRBV19
CASSKGEFGQGGEKLFF
TGTGCCAGTAGTAAAGGGGAGTTCGGACAGGGAGGGGAAAAACTGTTTTTT
>.|16|.|TRBJ1-4|TRBV4-2
CASSQDELGGNEKLFF
TGTGCCAGCAGCCAAGATGAATTAGGAGGAAATGAAAAACTGTTTTTT
>.|14|.|TRBJ1-5|TRBV7-9
CASSLAGGSQPQHF
TGTGCCAGCAGCTTAGCGGGAGGAAGTCAGCCCCAGCATTTT
>.|13|.|TRBJ1-2|TRBV5-4
CASSLDRVGGYTF
TGTGCCAGCAGCTTGGACAGGGTAGGTGGCTACACCTTC
>.|14|TRBD1|TRBJ1-1|TRBV7-3
CASSFDDRVAEAFF
TGTGCCAGCAGCTTTGATGACAGGGTCGCTGAAGCTTTCTTT
>.|14|.|TRBJ1-2|TRBV3-1/TRBV3-2
CASSQDLAVYGYTF
TGTGCCAGCAGCCAAGATCTCGCGGTGTATGGCTACACCTTC
>.|14|.|TRBJ1-2|TRBV6-2/TRBV6-3
CASSYWAGNYGYTF
TGTGCCAGCAGTTACTGGGCGGGGAACTATGGCTACACCTTC
>.|16|TRBD1|TRBJ1-1|TRBV7-9
CASSLARTGGRTEAFF
TGTGCCAGCAGCTTAGCGAGGACAGGAGGTCGGACTGAAGCTTTCTTT
>.|14|.|TRBJ1-4|TRBV19
CASNLRGDREKLFF
TGTGCCAGTAACCTGAGAGGCGATCGGGAAAAACTGTTTTTT
>.|16|TRBD2|TRBJ2-5|TRBV25-1
CASSSGRLAGRETQYF
TGTGCCAGCAGTAGCGGGAGACTAGCGGGTCGAGAGACCCAGTACTTC
>.|13|.|TRBJ1-2|TRBV6-1
CASSEGAVYGYTF
TGTGCCAGCAGTGAAGGGGCAGTGTATGGCTACACCTTC
>.|16|TRBD2|TRBJ2-1|TRBV2
CASSALAGSSYNEQFF
TGTGCCAGCAGCGCCTTAGCGGGGAGCTCCTACAATGAGCAGTTCTTC
>once|16|.|TRBJ2-6|TRBV5-4
CASSFPGTPGANVLTF
TGTGCCAGCAGCTTCCCCGGGACACCTGGGGCCAACGTCCTGACTTTC
>.|15|.|TRBJ1-1|TRBV4-3
CASSQAGGVNTEAFF
TGCGCCAGCAGCCAAGCTGGAGGGGTGAACACTGAAGCTTTCTTT
>.|15|TRBD2|TRBJ2-1|TRBV7-3
CASSLKTSGNNEQFF
TGTGCCAGCAGCTTAAAGACTAGCGGTAACAATGAGCAGTTCTTC
>.|15|.|TRBJ2-1|TRBV18
CASSPQNQDYNEQFF
TGTGCCAGCTCACCACAGAACCAGGACTACAATGAGCAGTTCTTC
>.|15|.|TRBJ1-5|TRBV24-1
CATSEATGSNQPQHF
TGTGCCACCAGTGAAGCGACAGGTAGCAATCAGCCCCAGCATTTT
>.|15|.|TRBJ1-1|TRBV11-3
CASSLIGAQSTEAFF
TGTGCCAGCAGCTTAATAGGGGCGCAGAGCACTGAAGCTTTCTTT
>.|17|.|TRBJ2-4|TRBV7-8
CASSPSRAGGTKNIQYF
TGTGCCAGCAGCCCGTCGAGGGCCGGTGGGACCAAAAACATTCAGTACTTC
>.|13|TRBD1|TRBJ1-1|TRBV12-3/TRBV12-4
CASSSAGTGRAFF
TGTGCCAGCAGTTCAGCCGGGACAGGAAGAGCTTTCTTT
>.|15|.|TRBJ2-4|TRBV5-4
CASSLGSGSGNIQYF
TGTGCCAGCAGCTTGGGATCAGGATCAGGGAACATTCAGTACTTC
>.|13|TRBD2|TRBJ2-3|TRBV2
CASSGLAFNTQYF
TGTGCCAGCAGCGGACTAGCATTTAATACGCAGTATTTT
>once|17|TRBD1|TRBJ1-2|TRBV19
CASSIAGTGSTIRGYTF
TGTGCCAGTAGTATAGCGGGGACAGGCTCCACAATTCGGGGCTACACCTTC
>.|14|.|TRBJ1-1|TRBV7-9
CGTLDKSMNTEAFF
TGTGGAACCCTGGACAAGTCGATGAACACTGAAGCTTTCTTT
>.|12|.|TRBJ2-3|TRBV5-1
CASSPYSDTQYF
TGCGCCAGCAGCCCGTATTCAGATACGCAGTATTTT
>.|16|TRBD2|TRBJ2-3|TRBV7-7
CASSTGRGGHADTQYF
TGTGCTAGCAGCACGGGACGGGGGGGCCATGCAGATACGCAGTATTTT
>.|15|TRBD1|TRBJ1-5|TRBV7-2
CASSLARDRNQPQHF
TGTGCCAGCAGCTTAGCCCGGGACAGGAATCAGCCCCAGCATTTT
>.|13|.|TRBJ2-7|TRBV7-2
CASSLDRSAGQYF
TGTGCCAGCAGCCTCGATAGGTCGGCGGGCCAGTACTTC
>.|15|.|TRBJ1-4|TRBV3-1/TRBV3-2
CASSRRDTSNEKLFF
TGTGCCAGCAGCCGACGGGACACCTCTAATGAAAAACTGTTTTTT
>.|18|.|TRBJ2-5|TRBV18
CASSPPPTRTNLQETQYF
TGTGCCAGCTCACCACCTCCTACCCGGACAAATCTTCAAGAGACCCAGTACTTC
>.|14|.|TRBJ2-5|TRBV24-1
CATSESDSQETQYF
TGTGCCACCAGTGAGTCGGACAGCCAAGAGACCCAGTACTTC
>once|14|TRBD1|TRBJ2-7|TRBV10-3
CAISGRDRENEQYF
TGTGCCATCAGTGGTAGGGACAGGGAGAACGAGCAGTACTTC
>.|15|TRBD1|TRBJ2-2|TRBV28
CASVAGGAGDGELFF
TGTGCCAGCGTCGCAGGGGGCGCAGGGGACGGGGAGCTGTTTTTT